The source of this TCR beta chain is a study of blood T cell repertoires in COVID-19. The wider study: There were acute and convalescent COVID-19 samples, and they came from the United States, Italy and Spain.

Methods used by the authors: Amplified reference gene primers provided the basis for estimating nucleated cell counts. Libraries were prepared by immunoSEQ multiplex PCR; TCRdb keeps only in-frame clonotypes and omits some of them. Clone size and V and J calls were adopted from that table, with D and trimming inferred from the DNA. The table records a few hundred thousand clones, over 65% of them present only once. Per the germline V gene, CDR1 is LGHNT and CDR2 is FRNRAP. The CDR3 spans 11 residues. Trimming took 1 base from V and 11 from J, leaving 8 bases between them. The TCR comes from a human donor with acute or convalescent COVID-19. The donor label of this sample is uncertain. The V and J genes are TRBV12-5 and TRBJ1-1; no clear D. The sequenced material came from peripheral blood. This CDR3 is CASGLGKRAFF. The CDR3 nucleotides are TGTGCTAGTGGTTTGGGAAAGCGGGCTTTCTTT. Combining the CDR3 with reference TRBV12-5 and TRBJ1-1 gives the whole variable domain DARVTQTPRHKVTEMGQEVTMRCQPILGHNTVFWYRQTMMQGLELLAYFRNRAPLDDSGMPKDRFSAEMPDATLATLKIQPSEPRDSAVYFCASGLGKRAFFGQGTRLTVV.